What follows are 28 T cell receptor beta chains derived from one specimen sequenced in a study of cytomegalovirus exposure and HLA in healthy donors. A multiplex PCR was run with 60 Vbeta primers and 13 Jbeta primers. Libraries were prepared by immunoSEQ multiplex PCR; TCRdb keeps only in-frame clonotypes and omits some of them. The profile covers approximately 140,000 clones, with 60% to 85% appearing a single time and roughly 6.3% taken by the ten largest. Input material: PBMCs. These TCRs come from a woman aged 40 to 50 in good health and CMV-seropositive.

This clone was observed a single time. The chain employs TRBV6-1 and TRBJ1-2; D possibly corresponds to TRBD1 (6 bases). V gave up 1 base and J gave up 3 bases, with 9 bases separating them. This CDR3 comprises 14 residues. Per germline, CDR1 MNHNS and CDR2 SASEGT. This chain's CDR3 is CASSEGNRDYGYTF. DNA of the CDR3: TGTGCCAGCAGTGAAGGAAACAGGGACTATGGCTACACCTTC.

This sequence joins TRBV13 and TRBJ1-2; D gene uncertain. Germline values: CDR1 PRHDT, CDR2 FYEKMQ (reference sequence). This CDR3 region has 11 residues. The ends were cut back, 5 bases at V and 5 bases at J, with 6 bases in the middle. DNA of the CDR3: TGTGCCAGCAGCCGGGGTTATGGCTACACCTTC. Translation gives CASSRGYGYTF.

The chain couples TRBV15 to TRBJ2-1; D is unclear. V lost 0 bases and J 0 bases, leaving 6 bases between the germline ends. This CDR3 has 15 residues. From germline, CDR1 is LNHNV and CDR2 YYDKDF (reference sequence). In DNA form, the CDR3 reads TGTGCCACCAGCAGAGACTGGAGCTCCTACAATGAGCAGTTCTTC. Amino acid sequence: CATSRDWSSYNEQFF. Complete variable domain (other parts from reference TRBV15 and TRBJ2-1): DAMVIQNPRYQVTQFGKPVTLSCSQTLNHNVMYWYQQKSSQAPKLLFHYYDKDFNNEADTPDNFQSRRPNTSFCFLDIRSPGLGDTAMYLCATSRDWSSYNEQFFGPGTRLTVL.

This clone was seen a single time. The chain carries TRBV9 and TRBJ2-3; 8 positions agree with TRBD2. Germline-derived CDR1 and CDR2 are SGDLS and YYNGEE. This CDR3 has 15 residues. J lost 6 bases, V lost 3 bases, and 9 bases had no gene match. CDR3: CASSAPGGGIDTQYF. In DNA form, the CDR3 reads TGTGCCAGCAGCGCCCCTGGCGGGGGGATTGATACGCAGTATTTT.

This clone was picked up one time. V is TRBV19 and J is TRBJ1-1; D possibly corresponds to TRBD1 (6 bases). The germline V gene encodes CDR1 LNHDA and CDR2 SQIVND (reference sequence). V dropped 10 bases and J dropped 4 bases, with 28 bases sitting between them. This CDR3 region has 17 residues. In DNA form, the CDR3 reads TGTGCCATAAGGGATCCGGACAGCCCTTCCCGAGCCACTGAAGCTTTCTTT. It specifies CAIRDPDSPSRATEAFF.

CDR3 loop: CASSPDLTQGKLFF. In nucleotides, the CDR3 is TGTGCCAGCAGCCCGGACTTAACACAGGGAAAACTGTTTTTT. This chain joins TRBV6-5 and TRBJ1-4; D might be TRBD1 (6 bases). Germline CDR1 MNHEY, CDR2 SVGAGI. V was clipped by 6 bases and J by 10 bases, with 18 bases between them. The CDR3 sequence is 14 residues long.

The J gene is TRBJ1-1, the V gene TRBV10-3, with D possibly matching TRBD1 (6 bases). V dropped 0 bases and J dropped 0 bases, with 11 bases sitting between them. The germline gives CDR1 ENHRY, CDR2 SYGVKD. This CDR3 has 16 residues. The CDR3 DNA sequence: TGTGCCATCAGTGAGTCGGTGGACAGCATGAACACTGAAGCTTTCTTT. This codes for CAISESVDSMNTEAFF.

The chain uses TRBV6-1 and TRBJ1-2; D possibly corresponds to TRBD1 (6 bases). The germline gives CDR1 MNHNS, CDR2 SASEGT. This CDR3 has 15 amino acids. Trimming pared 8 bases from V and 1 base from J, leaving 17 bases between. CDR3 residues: CASLPYRGGNYGYTF. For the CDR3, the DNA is TGTGCCAGCCTCCCGTATAGGGGGGGTAACTATGGCTACACCTTC.

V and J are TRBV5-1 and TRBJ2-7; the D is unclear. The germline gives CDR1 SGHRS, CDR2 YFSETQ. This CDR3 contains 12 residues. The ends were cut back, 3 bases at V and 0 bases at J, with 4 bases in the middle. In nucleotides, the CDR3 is TGCGCCAGCAGCTACAACTCCTACGAGCAGTACTTC. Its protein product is CASSYNSYEQYF.

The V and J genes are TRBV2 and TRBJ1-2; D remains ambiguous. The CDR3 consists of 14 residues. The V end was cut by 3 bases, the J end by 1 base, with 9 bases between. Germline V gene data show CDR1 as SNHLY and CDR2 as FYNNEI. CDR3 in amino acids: CASSESGFNYGYTF. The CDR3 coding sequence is TGTGCCAGCAGTGAGTCAGGTTTTAACTATGGCTACACCTTC.

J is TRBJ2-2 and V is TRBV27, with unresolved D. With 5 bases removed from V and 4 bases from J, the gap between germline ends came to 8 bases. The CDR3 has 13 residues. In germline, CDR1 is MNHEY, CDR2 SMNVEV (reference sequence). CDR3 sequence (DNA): TGTGCCAGCAGTATCACTCTCACCGGGGAGCTGTTTTTT. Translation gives CASSITLTGELFF.

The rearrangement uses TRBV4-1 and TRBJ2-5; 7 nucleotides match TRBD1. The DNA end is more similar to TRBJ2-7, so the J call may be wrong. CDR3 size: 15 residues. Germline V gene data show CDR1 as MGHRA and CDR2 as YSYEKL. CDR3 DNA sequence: TGCGCCAGCAGCCAAAGGTCAGGGGGAAACTACGAGCAGTACTTC. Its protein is CASSQRSGGNYEQYF.

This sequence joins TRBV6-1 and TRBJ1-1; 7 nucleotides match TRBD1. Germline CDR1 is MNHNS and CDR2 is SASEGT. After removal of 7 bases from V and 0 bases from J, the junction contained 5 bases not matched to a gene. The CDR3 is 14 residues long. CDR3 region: CASKGQTMNTEAFF. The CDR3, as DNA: TGTGCCAGCAAGGGACAGACAATGAACACTGAAGCTTTCTTT.

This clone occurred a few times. CDR3 loop: CASSHRGTEAFF. The CDR3 DNA sequence: TGCGCCAGCAGCCACAGGGGGACTGAAGCTTTCTTT. This chain links TRBV4-1 with TRBJ1-1, with 7 bases fitting TRBD1. The CDR3 totals 12 residues. Per the germline V gene, CDR1 is MGHRA and CDR2 is YSYEKL. V trimming: 3 bases; J trimming: 5 bases; junction bases outside the gene matches: 0.

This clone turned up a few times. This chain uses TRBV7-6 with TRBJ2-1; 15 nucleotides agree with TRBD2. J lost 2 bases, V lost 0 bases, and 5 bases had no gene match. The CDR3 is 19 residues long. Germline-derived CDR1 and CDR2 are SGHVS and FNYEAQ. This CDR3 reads CASSLAPGLAGGTYNEQFF. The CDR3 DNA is TGTGCCAGCAGCTTAGCGCCGGGACTAGCGGGGGGAACCTACAATGAGCAGTTCTTC.

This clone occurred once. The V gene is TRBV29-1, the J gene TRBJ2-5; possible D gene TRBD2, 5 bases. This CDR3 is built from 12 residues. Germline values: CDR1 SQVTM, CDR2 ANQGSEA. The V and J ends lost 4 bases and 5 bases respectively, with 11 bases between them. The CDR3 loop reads CSVVGVAETQYF. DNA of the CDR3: TGCAGCGTTGTCGGGGTCGCGGAGACCCAGTACTTC.

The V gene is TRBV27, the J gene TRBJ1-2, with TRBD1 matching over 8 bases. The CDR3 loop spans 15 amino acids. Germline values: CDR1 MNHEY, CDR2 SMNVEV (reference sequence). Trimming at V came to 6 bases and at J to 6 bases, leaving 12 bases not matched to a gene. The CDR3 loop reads CASRTYQGAVNGYTF. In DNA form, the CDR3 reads TGTGCCAGCAGAACGTATCAGGGGGCGGTCAATGGCTACACCTTC.

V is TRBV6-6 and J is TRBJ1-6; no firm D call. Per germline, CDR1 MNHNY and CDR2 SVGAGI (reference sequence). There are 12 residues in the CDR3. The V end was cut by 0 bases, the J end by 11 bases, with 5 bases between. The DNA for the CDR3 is TGTGCCAGCAGTTACTCTAGAGCACCCCTCCACTTT. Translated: CASSYSRAPLHF.

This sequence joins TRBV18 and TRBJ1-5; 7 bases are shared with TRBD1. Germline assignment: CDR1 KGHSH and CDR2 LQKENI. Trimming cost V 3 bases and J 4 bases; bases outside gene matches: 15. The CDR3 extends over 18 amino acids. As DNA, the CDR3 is TGTGCCAGCTCACCCTATGGGACAGCTGGGATTTTGAATCAGCCCCAGCATTTT. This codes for CASSPYGTAGILNQPQHF.

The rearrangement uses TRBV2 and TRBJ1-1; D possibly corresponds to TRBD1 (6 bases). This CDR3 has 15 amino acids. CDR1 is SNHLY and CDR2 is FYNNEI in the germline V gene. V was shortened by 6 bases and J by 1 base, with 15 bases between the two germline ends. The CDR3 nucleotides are TGTGCCAGCAGAGTACAGGGTTTGACGAACACTGAAGCTTTCTTT. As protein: CASRVQGLTNTEAFF.

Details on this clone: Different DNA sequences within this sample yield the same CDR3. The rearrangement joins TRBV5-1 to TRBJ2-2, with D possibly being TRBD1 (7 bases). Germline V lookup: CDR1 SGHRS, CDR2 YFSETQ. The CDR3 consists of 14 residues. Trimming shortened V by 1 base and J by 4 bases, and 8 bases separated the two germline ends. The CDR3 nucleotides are TGCGCCAGCAGCTTGCAGGGGGGCACCGGGGAGCTGTTTTTT. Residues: CASSLQGGTGELFF.

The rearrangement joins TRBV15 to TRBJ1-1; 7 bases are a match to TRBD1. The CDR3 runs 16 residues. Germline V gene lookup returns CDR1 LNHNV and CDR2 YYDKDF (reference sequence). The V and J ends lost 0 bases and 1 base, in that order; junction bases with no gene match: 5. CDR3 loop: CATSRDLRQGNTEAFF. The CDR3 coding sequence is TGTGCCACCAGCAGAGACTTGCGACAGGGGAACACTGAAGCTTTCTTT.

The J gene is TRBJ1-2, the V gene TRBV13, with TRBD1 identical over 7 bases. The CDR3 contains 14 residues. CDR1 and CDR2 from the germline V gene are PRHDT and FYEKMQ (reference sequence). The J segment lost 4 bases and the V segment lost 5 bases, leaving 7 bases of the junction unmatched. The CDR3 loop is CASSTFDRAYGYTF. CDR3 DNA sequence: TGTGCCAGCAGCACCTTCGACAGGGCCTATGGCTACACCTTC.

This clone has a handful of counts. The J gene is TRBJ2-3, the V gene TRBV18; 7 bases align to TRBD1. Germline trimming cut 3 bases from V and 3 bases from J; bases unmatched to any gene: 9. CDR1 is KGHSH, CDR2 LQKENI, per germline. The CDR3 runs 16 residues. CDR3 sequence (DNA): TGTGCCAGCTCACCCCCGACAGGGTCGGGTACAGATACGCAGTATTTT. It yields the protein CASSPPTGSGTDTQYF.

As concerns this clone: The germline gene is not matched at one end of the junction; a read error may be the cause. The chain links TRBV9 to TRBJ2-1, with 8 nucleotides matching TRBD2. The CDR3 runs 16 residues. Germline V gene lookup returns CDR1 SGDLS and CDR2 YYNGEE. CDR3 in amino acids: CASSGTGGGWFNGQFF. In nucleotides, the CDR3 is TGTGCCAGCAGCGGGACGGGGGGGGGCTGGTTCAATGGGCAGTTCTTC.

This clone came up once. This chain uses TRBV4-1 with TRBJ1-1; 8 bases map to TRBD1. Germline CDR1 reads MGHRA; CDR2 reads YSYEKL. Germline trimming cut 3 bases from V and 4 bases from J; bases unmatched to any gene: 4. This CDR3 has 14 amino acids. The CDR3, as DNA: TGCGCCAGCAGCCACACAGGGGGGAGCACTGAAGCTTTCTTT. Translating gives CASSHTGGSTEAFF.

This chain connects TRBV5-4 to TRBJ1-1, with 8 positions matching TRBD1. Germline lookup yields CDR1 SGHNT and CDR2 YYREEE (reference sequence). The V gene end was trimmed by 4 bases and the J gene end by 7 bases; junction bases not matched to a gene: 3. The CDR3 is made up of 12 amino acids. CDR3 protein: CASSPQGVEAFF. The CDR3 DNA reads TGTGCCAGCAGCCCACAGGGGGTTGAAGCTTTCTTT.

CDR3: CASSEKTAIKETQYF. CDR3 coding DNA: TGTGCCAGCAGTGAAAAGACAGCGATTAAAGAGACCCAGTACTTC. V gene TRBV2 combines with J gene TRBJ2-5; D may be TRBD1 (5 bases). Trimming cost V 2 bases and J 3 bases, with 13 bases left between them. Looked up from germline, CDR1 is SNHLY and CDR2 is FYNNEI. The length of the CDR3 is 15 residues.